Listed here are 11 T cell receptor beta chains from one sample, sequenced in a study of cytomegalovirus exposure and HLA in healthy donors. PCR primers comprised 60 Vbeta and 13 Jbeta primers. The repertoire was sequenced with immunoSEQ multiplex PCR; TCRdb's copy has only in-frame clones and lacks some. The data hold approximately 140,000 clones, with 60% to 70% observed a single time. Sequencing used PBMCs. These receptors were collected from a woman between 55 and 75 years old in good health and CMV-seropositive.

This rearrangement joins TRBV19 to TRBJ2-7, with a tentative D call TRBD2 (5 bases). The V and J ends lost 5 bases and 3 bases respectively, with 14 bases between them. Germline assignment: CDR1 LNHDA and CDR2 SQIVND (reference sequence). The length of the CDR3 is 14 residues. The CDR3 loop is CASSHEGRGYEQYF. CDR3 sequence (DNA): TGTGCCAGTAGTCACGAAGGTCGGGGCTACGAGCAGTACTTC.

There are a few counts of this clone. The chain employs TRBV5-1 and TRBJ2-1, with TRBD2 matching over 14 bases. The CDR3 is made up of 15 amino acids. Trimming removed 4 bases from V and 9 bases from J; junction bases left unmatched: 6. Germline CDR1 SGHRS, CDR2 YFSETQ. The CDR3 sequence: CASSRQGLAGVEQFF. The DNA of the CDR3 is TGCGCCAGCAGCCGCCAGGGACTAGCGGGAGTTGAGCAGTTCTTC.

The rearrangement links TRBV5-1 to TRBJ2-3; D gene uncertain. Looked up from germline, CDR1 is SGHRS and CDR2 is YFSETQ. This CDR3 has 15 residues. Trimming removed 0 bases at V and 0 bases at J, with 8 bases between. CDR3 sequence (DNA): TGCGCCAGCAGCTTGGCGCGGCCGAGCACAGATACGCAGTATTTT. Translating it yields CASSLARPSTDTQYF.

This chain uses TRBV9 with TRBJ2-1, with 10 bases lining up with TRBD1. V gave up 4 bases and J gave up 8 bases; unmatched junction bases: 6. The germline V gene encodes CDR1 SGDLS and CDR2 YYNGEE. CDR3 length equals 14 residues. The CDR3, as DNA: TGTGCCAGCAGCTCCGCCGGGACAGGGGATGAGCAGTTCTTC. Translating it yields CASSSAGTGDEQFF.

This clone has only one observation. The rearrangement uses TRBV6-1 and TRBJ1-6; 7 nucleotides line up with TRBD1. V dropped 4 bases and J dropped 7; count of bases not matched to a gene: 4. Germline-derived CDR1 and CDR2 are MNHNS and SASEGT. The CDR3 extends over 14 amino acids. CDR3 DNA sequence: TGTGCCAGCAGTGTGACAGGGCCGAATTCACCCCTCCACTTT. Translated, it gives CASSVTGPNSPLHF.

CDR3 sequence (DNA): TGTGCCAGCAGCTGGGACAGGTGGGAGACCCAGTACTTC. Translated, it gives CASSWDRWETQYF. V usage is TRBV6-5 and J usage is TRBJ2-5; 8 bases match TRBD1. CDR1 is MNHEY and CDR2 is SVGAGI in the germline V gene. V lost 6 bases, J lost 5 bases, and 5 bases stayed unmatched. The CDR3 contains 13 residues.

The chain links TRBV28 to TRBJ2-7; 7 nucleotides align to TRBD2. CDR3 length: 13 residues. Germline loops: CDR1 MDHEN, CDR2 SYDVKM. Unmatched junction bases numbered 0, after V lost 3 bases and J lost 1 base. CDR3 protein: CASSLGGSYEQYF. In DNA, the CDR3 is TGTGCCAGCAGTTTGGGGGGGTCCTACGAGCAGTACTTC. The variable domain in full, with the rest retrieved from reference TRBV28 and TRBJ2-7, is DVKVTQSSRYLVKRTGEKVFLECVQDMDHENMFWYRQDPGLGLRLIYFSYDVKMKEKGDIPEGYSVSREKKERFSLILESASTNQTSMYLCASSLGGSYEQYFGPGTRLTVT.

The chain combines TRBV7-9 with TRBJ1-1; tentatively, D is TRBD1 (5 bases). Germline CDR1 and CDR2: SEHNR and FQNEAQ (reference sequence). This CDR3 spans 13 amino acids. The V end lost 5 bases, the J end lost 4 bases, and 11 bases lay between the germline ends. CDR3 loop: CASSQGGGTEAFF. CDR3 coding DNA: TGTGCCAGCAGCCAGGGTGGCGGCACTGAAGCTTTCTTT.

The CDR3 DNA reads as TGCGCCAGCACCCCCGTCGGGATTAAGACAGATACGCAGTATTTT. Translation: CASTPVGIKTDTQYF. The chain couples TRBV5-1 to TRBJ2-3, with D possibly being TRBD2 (5 bases). Per germline, CDR1 SGHRS and CDR2 YFSETQ. The V gene lost 6 bases and the J gene lost 3 bases, with 17 bases spanning the gap. The CDR3 contains 15 residues.

Regarding this clone: Additional DNA sequences in this sample encode the identical CDR3. The chain uses TRBV4-1 and TRBJ2-3; weak D call: TRBD1 (5 bases). The CDR3 loop spans 13 amino acids. From germline, CDR1 is MGHRA and CDR2 YSYEKL. Trimming took off 3 bases at V and 3 bases at J, with 7 bases between the two ends. The CDR3 DNA sequence: TGCGCCAGCAGCCAGCAGGGTACAGATACGCAGTATTTT. Its translation: CASSQQGTDTQYF.

The rearrangement uses TRBV27 and TRBJ1-5, with TRBD1 as a possible D gene (5 bases). Germline V gene lookup returns CDR1 MNHEY and CDR2 SMNVEV (reference sequence). The V end was cut by 4 bases, the J end by 7 bases, with 20 bases between. This CDR3 has 16 amino acids. Written as DNA, the CDR3 is TGTGCCAGCAGTTCCCACCCTGGCGGGGGAGACCAGCCCCAGCATTTT. Protein: CASSSHPGGGDQPQHF.